Sequencing of this TCR beta chain was carried out in a study of cytomegalovirus exposure and HLA in healthy donors. Researchers ran the PCR with 60 Vbeta and 13 Jbeta primers. Generated by immunoSEQ multiplex PCR, the TCRdb table keeps only in-frame clones and is missing some. This table holds under 200,000 clones, 60% to 80% found once. The CDR3 has 16 amino acids. Germline V gene sequence: CDR1 LNHNV, CDR2 YYDKDF (reference sequence). Trimming at V came to 0 bases and at J to 2 bases, leaving 1 base not matched to a gene. The V and J genes are TRBV15 and TRBJ2-6, with 7 nucleotides matching TRBD2. The specimen was PBMCs. The source of this sequence is a male donor in good health and CMV-seronegative. The DNA of the CDR3 is TGTGCCACCAGCAGAGAGGGGGGGACTGGGGCCAACGTCCTGACTTTC. Protein sequence: CATSREGGTGANVLTF.